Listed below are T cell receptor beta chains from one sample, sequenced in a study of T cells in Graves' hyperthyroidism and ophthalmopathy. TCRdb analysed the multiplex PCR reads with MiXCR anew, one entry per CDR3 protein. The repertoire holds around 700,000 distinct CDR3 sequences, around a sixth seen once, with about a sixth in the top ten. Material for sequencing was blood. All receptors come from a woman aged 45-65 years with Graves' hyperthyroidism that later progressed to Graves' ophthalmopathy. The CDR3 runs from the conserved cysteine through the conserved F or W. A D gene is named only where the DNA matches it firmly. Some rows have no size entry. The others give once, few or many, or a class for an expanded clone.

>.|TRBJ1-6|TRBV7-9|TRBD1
TGTGCCGGACAGGGGTTGGACTCACCCCTCCACTTT
CAGQGLDSPLHF
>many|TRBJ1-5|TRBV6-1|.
TGTGCCAGCAGTGGATCGGACAGCCTAAGCAATCAGCCCCAGCATTTT
CASSGSDSLSNQPQHF
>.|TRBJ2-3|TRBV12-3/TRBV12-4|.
TGTGCCAGCAGTGAAGTCCAGAGGGGCGATACGCAGTATTTT
CASSEVQRGDTQYF
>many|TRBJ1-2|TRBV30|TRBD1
TGTGCCTGGAGTGTTAGGACAGGGGCTAACTATGGCTACACCTTC
CAWSVRTGANYGYTF
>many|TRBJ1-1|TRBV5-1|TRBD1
TGCGCCAGCAGCTCACCACAGGGGTTAAACACTGAAGCTTTCTTT
CASSSPQGLNTEAFF
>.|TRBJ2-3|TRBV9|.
TGTGCCAGCAGCCAGGATCAGGCTCCCGTCCCAGATACGCGGTATTTT
CASSQDQAPVPDTRYF
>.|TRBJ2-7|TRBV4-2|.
TGTGCCAGCAGCCAACCTTCCGGCGGGCAAATCTCCTACGAGCAGTACTTC
CASSQPSGGQISYEQYF
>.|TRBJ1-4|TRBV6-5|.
TGTGCCAGCAGTTACCTTACAGAAAATGAAAAACTGTTTTTT
CASSYLTENEKLFF
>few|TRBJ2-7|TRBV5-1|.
TGCGCCAGCAGCTTGGCCCCGACAGACCCCTACGAGCAGTACTTC
CASSLAPTDPYEQYF
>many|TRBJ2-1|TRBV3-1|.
TGTGCCAGCAGCCAAGAACTTTGGGGAAAGCAGTTCTTC
CASSQELWGKQFF
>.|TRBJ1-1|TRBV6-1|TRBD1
TGTGCCAGCTTGGACAGGGCCCAGGTGAACACTGAAGCTTTCTTT
CASLDRAQVNTEAFF
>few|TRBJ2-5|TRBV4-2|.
TGTGCCAGCAGCCTACAGGGAGTGGGAGAGACCCAGTACTTC
CASSLQGVGETQYF
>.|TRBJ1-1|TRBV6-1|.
TGTGCCAGCAGTGAATATAACAACATGAACACTGAAGCTTTCTTT
CASSEYNNMNTEAFF
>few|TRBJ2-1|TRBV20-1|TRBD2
TGCAGTGCTAGACTAGCGGGGGGGCCCCGAGAGCAGTTCTTC
CSARLAGGPREQFF
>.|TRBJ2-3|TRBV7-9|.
TGTGCCAGCAGCTCCTATGGAGGCACAGATACGCAGTATTTT
CASSSYGGTDTQYF
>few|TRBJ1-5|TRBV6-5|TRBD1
TGTGCCAGCAGTTACTCGGGGACAGGCAATCAGCCCCAGCATTTT
CASSYSGTGNQPQHF